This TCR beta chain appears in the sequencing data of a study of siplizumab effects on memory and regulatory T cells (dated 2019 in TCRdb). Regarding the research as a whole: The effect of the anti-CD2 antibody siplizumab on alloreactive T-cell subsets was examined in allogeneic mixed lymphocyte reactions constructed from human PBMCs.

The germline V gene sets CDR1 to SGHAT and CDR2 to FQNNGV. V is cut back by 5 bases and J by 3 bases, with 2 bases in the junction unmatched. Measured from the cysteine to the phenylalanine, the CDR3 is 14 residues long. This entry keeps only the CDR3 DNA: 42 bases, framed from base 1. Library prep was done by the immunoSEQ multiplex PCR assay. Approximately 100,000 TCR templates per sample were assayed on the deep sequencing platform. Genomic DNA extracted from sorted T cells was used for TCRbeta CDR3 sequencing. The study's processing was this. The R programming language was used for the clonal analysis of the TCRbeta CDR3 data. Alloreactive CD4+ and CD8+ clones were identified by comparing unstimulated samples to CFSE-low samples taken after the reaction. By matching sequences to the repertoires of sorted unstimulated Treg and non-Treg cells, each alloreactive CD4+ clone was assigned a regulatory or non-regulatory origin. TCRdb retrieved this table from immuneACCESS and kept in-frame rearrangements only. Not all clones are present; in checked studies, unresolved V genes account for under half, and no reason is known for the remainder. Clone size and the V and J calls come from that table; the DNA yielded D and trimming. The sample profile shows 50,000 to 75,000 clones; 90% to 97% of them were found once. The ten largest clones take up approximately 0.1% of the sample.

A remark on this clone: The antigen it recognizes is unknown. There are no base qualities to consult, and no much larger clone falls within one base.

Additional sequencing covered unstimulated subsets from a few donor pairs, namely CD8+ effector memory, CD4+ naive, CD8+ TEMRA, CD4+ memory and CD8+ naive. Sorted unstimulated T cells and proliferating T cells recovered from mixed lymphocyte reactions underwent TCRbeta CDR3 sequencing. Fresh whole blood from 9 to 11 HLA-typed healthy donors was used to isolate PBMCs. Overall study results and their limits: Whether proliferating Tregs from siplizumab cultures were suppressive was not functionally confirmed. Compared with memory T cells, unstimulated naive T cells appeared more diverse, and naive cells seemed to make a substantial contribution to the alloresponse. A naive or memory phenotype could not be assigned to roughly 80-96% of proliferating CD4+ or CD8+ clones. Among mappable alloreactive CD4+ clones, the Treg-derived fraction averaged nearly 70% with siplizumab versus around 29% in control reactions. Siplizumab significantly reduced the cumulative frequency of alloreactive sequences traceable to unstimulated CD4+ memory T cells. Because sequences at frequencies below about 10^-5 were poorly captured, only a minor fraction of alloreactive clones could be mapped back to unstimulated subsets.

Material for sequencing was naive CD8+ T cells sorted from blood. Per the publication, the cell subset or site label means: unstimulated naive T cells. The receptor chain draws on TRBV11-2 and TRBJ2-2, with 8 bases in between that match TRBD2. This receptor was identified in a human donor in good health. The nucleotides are TGTGCCAGCAGCCGTAGCGGGGACACCGGGGAGCTGTTTTTT. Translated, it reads CASSRSGDTGELFF.